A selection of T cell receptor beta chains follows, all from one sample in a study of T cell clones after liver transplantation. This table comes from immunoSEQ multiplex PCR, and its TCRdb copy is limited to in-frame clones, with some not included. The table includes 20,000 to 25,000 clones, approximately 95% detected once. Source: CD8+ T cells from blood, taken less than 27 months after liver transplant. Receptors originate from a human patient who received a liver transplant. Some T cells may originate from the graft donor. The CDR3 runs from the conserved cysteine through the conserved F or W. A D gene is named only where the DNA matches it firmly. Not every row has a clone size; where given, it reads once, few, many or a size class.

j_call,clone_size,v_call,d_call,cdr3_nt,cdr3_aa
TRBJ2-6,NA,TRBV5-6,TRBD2,TGTGCCAGCACCCCGACTAGCGGGAGCTCTGGGGCCAACGTCCTGACTTTC,CASTPTSGSSGANVLTF
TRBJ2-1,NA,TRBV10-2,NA,TGCGCCAGCACCCTGAGTTTCAATGAGCAGTTCTTC,CASTLSFNEQFF
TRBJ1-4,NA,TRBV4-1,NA,TGCGCCAGCAGCCATGTGCAGACAGCAACTAATGAAAAACTGTTTTTT,CASSHVQTATNEKLFF
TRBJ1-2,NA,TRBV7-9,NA,TGTGCCAGCAGCTTAGCGCGGCAGCTCTATGGCTACACCTTC,CASSLARQLYGYTF
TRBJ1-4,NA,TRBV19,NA,TGTGCCAGTAGTATCAAAGGGACGGTTCTGATCGGACTGTTTTTT,CASSIKGTVLIGLFF
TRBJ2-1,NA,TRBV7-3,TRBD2,TGTGCCAGCAGCGGCCCAAGCGGGACCTACAATGAGCAGTTCTTC,CASSGPSGTYNEQFF
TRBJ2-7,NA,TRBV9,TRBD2,TGTGCCAGCAGCGCCGAGGGAGGACTAGCGCGACACGAGCAGTACTTC,CASSAEGGLARHEQYF
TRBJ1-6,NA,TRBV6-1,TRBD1,TGTGCCAGCAGTGCCTGGGACAGGGGACCTTACTCCTATAATTCACCCCTCCACTTT,CASSAWDRGPYSYNSPLHF
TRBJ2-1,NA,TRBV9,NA,TGTGCCAGCAGCGTTTGGGGGGACACCGAGAATGAGCAGTTCTTC,CASSVWGDTENEQFF
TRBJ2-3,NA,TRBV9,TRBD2,TGTGCCAGCAGCGTAGGGGGCGGGAGAGCAGATACGCAGTATTTT,CASSVGGGRADTQYF
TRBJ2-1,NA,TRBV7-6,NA,TGTGCCAGCAGCCATGAGATCGGGAACCCCTACAATGAGCAGTTCTTC,CASSHEIGNPYNEQFF
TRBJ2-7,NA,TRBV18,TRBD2,TGTGCCAGCTCACCGTTACTAGCGGGAGGCCCAACTGACGAGCAGTACTTC,CASSPLLAGGPTDEQYF
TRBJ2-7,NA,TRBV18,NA,TGTGCCAGCTCACCTCAGGGGCGAGGGGGAGAGCAGTACTTC,CASSPQGRGGEQYF
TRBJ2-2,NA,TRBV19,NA,TGTGCCAGTAGTATAGAGAGGCCCGGGGAGCTGTTTTTT,CASSIERPGELFF
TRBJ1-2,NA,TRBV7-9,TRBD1,TGTGCCAGCAGCTTATTTGCAGGGGGTGACTATGGCTACACCTTC,CASSLFAGGDYGYTF
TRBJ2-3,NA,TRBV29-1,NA,TGCAGCGTTGAAGATCGGTGGGTTGGCCTTGAGGATACGCAGTATTTT,CSVEDRWVGLEDTQYF
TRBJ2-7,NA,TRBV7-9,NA,TGTGCCAGCCTTTCGGGAGCGGGTTACGAGCAGTACTTC,CASLSGAGYEQYF
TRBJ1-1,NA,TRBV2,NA,TGTGCCAGCAGTGAAGATGCCGGCTTGCTGAACACTGAAGCTTTCTTT,CASSEDAGLLNTEAFF
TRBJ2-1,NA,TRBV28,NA,TGTGCCAGCAGTCCCGTACCGGGCTCTGACAATGAGCAGTTCTTC,CASSPVPGSDNEQFF
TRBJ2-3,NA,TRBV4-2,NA,TGTGCCAGCAGCCAAGATGCGTCCAGGGGTCCAGATACGCAGTATTTT,CASSQDASRGPDTQYF
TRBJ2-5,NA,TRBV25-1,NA,TGTGCCAGCAGTGAAACGGCTTGGGTGACCCAGTACTTC,CASSETAWVTQYF
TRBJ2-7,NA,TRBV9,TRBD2,TGTGCCAGCAGCGTAGGCGGCGGGAGGCCCACCTCCTACGAGCAGTACTTC,CASSVGGGRPTSYEQYF
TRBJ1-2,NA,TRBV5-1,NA,TGCGCCAGCAGTCTAGGGAACTATGGCTACACCTTC,CASSLGNYGYTF
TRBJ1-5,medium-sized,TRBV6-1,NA,TGTGCCAGTAGACAGTATGATAGCAATCAGCCCCAGCATTTT,CASRQYDSNQPQHF
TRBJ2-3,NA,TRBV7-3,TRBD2,TGTGCCAGCAGCTACCCCGGGACTAGCGGGTTCACAGATACGCAGTATTTT,CASSYPGTSGFTDTQYF
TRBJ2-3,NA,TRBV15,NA,TGTGCCACCAGCAGAGATAGGGGAAGGGGAGCTCTCACAGATACGCAGTATTTT,CATSRDRGRGALTDTQYF
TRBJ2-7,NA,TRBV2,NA,TGTGCCAGCAGCGAGGGCCCAGGAACCGGCTACGAGCAGTACTTC,CASSEGPGTGYEQYF
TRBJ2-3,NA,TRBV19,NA,TGTGCCAGTAGCCCTGATAGCGTGCAGCCGGTAGATACGCAGTATTTT,CASSPDSVQPVDTQYF
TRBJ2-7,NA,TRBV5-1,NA,TGCGCCAGCAGCCTGGGGCGGTCCTACGAGCAGTACTTC,CASSLGRSYEQYF
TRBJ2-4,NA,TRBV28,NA,TGTGCCAGCAGTCCCTCACTAGCCAAAAACATTCAGTACTTC,CASSPSLAKNIQYF
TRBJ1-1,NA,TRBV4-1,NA,TGCGCCAGCAGCCAAACAGGGTCGGGAGAAGCTTTCTTT,CASSQTGSGEAFF
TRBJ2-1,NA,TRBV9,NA,TGTGCCAGCAGCGTAGCCCCGCGGGATGAGCAGTTCTTC,CASSVAPRDEQFF
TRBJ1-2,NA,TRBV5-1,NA,TGCGCCAGCAGCCCGGCCGGGGCAGCGGGGCGCTATGGCTACACCTTC,CASSPAGAAGRYGYTF
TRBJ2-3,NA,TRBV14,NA,TGTGCCAGCGGGCGGACCTCCACAGATACGCAGTATTTT,CASGRTSTDTQYF
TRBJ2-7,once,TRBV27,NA,TGTGCCAGCAGTTCTTCCGTGTCAGGTCCGACCTACGAGCAGTACTTC,CASSSSVSGPTYEQYF
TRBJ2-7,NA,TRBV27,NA,TGTGCCAGCAGTTTATCGCGGATGGGGGAGCAGTACTTC,CASSLSRMGEQYF
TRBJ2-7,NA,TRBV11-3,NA,TGTGCCAGCAGCCCCCGGCGGGCTCTCTCCTACGAGCAGTACTTC,CASSPRRALSYEQYF
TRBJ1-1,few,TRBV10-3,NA,TGTGCCATCAGTGAGGTGGAGAACACTGAAGCTTTCTTT,CAISEVENTEAFF
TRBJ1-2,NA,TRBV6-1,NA,TGTGCCTATTCCTCCGGGGGCTCAGGCTATGGCTACACCTTC,CAYSSGGSGYGYTF
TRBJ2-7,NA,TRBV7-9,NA,TGTGCCACCCAAGCAGGTTTAGCTCCCTACGAGCAGTACTTC,CATQAGLAPYEQYF
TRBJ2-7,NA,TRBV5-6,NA,TGTGCCAGCAGGAACTCCTACGAGCAGTACTTC,CASRNSYEQYF